The T cell receptor (beta chain) described here comes from a study of identical twins. Carrying unique molecular identifiers, the cDNA also gained a universal primer site through template switching. MiXCR was run by TCRdb on the 5' RACE reads, yielding one entry per CDR3 protein. The data show hundreds of thousands of distinct CDR3 sequences, over 9% seen once. The CDR3 spans 15 residues. Germline V gene data show CDR1 as SGHDN and CDR2 as FVKESK. V dropped 2 bases and J dropped 0 bases, with 9 bases sitting between them. The data also belong to a second study, concerning yellow fever vaccine responses in identical twins.

V and J are TRBV14 and TRBJ2-3; D might be TRBD2 (5 bases). The TCR was taken from a woman aged 18 to 35 in good health. Material for sequencing was PBMCs. This CDR3 reads CASSQLASSTDTQYF. Written as DNA, the CDR3 is TGTGCCAGCAGCCAACTAGCCTCTAGCACAGATACGCAGTATTTT.